Presented here are 8 T cell receptor beta chains from one specimen sequenced in a study of T cell changes during pregnancy in multiple sclerosis. The assay was immunoSEQ multiplex PCR, and TCRdb's table has in-frame clones only and misses some. The data contain approximately 74,000 clones, 80% to 90% of them singletons. The sequenced sample was peripheral blood, obtained before pregnancy. These receptors all stem from a female donor with multiple sclerosis, enrolled in a pregnancy study.

This clone has just a few counts. The chain recombines TRBV11-3 with TRBJ1-1; D call uncertain. This CDR3 comprises 13 residues. The V gene lost 2 bases and the J gene lost 0 bases, with 4 bases spanning the gap. The germline CDR1 and CDR2 sequences are SGHNT and YENEEA. The CDR3 is CASSLQMNTEAFF. The DNA for the CDR3 is TGTGCCAGCAGCTTACAGATGAACACTGAAGCTTTCTTT.

This chain's CDR3 is CASSSYLQGDEQYF. The CDR3 nucleotides are TGTGCCAGCAGCTCGTACCTACAGGGGGACGAGCAGTACTTC. V and J are TRBV7-2 and TRBJ2-7; 8 bases fit TRBD1. V trimming: 4 bases; J trimming: 5 bases; junction bases outside the gene matches: 7. Germline V lookup: CDR1 SGHTA, CDR2 FQGNSA. The CDR3 covers 14 residues.

The J gene is TRBJ1-1, the V gene TRBV29-1, with no clear D. The CDR3 consists of 11 residues. CDR1 is SQVTM and CDR2 is ANQGSEA in the germline V gene. V lost 3 bases to trimming and J lost 9 bases, with 11 bases between them. CDR3: CSVDLRSQAFF. The CDR3 DNA is TGCAGCGTTGATTTACGGTCCCAAGCTTTCTTT.

The V and J genes are TRBV29-1 and TRBJ1-5; 9 nucleotides agree with TRBD1. The CDR3 totals 13 residues. The germline V gene encodes CDR1 SQVTM and CDR2 ANQGSEA. The CDR3 coding sequence is TGCAGTGAACAGGGGGCTAGCAATCAGCCCCAGCATTTT. Its protein is CSEQGASNQPQHF.

The chain links TRBV5-1 to TRBJ1-1, with D tentatively TRBD1 (5 bases). Trimming took 5 bases from V and 5 from J, leaving 19 bases between them. The CDR3 totals 15 residues. CDR1 and CDR2 (germline): SGHRS, YFSETQ. The chain's CDR3 is CASRNPPQGLTEAFF. CDR3 bases: TGCGCCAGCAGGAATCCACCTCAGGGTCTTACTGAAGCTTTCTTT.

A note on this clone: Different DNA sequences within this sample yield the same CDR3. This chain uses TRBV19 with TRBJ1-1, with a possible D match to TRBD1 (5 bases). Trimming cost V 3 bases and J 0 bases, with 8 bases left between them. Germline V gene lookup returns CDR1 LNHDA and CDR2 SQIVND (reference sequence). The CDR3 is made up of 14 amino acids. Here the CDR3 reads CASSIGGMNTEAFF. CDR3 in DNA: TGTGCCAGTAGTATCGGGGGTATGAACACTGAAGCTTTCTTT.

This chain uses TRBV9 with TRBJ1-4, with a tentative D call TRBD1 (5 bases). The CDR3 contains 14 residues. Trimming pared 2 bases from V and 6 bases from J, leaving 11 bases between. The germline CDR1 and CDR2 sequences are SGDLS and YYNGEE. CDR3 protein: CASSVGGSHEKLFF. Written as DNA, the CDR3 is TGTGCCAGCAGCGTGGGGGGGAGTCATGAAAAACTGTTTTTT. Based on the CDR3 plus reference TRBV9 and TRBJ1-4, the full variable domain is DSGVTQTPKHLITATGQRVTLRCSPRSGDLSVYWYQQSLDQGLQFLIQYYNGEERAKGNILERFSAQQFPDLHSELNLSSLELGDSALYFCASSVGGSHEKLFFGSGTQLSVL.

This chain connects TRBV30 to TRBJ2-3; 8 bases map to TRBD2. CDR1 is GTSNPN and CDR2 is SVGIG in the germline V gene (reference sequence). This CDR3 has 15 amino acids. The trim removed 1 base at V and 2 bases at J, leaving 5 bases unmatched. The CDR3 sequence: CAWSGIAGITDTQYF. CDR3 DNA sequence: TGTGCCTGGAGTGGAATAGCGGGGATCACAGATACGCAGTATTTT.